The rows below give T cell receptor beta chains drawn from one sample of a study of cytomegalovirus exposure and HLA in healthy donors. Profiling relied on immunoSEQ multiplex PCR, and the TCRdb table lists in-frame clones only, not all of them. The sample records tens of thousands of clones, about three quarters being singletons. Sequencing was done on a sample of PBMCs. These receptors all come from a woman under 40 in good health and CMV-seropositive. CDR3s include the opening cysteine and the closing phenylalanine or tryptophan. D genes are given only for firm matches. A clone size is listed for some rows: how often the clone was seen (once, few, many), or a class if it is expanded.

size | D | J | V | length | CDR3 | DNA
- | TRBD2 | TRBJ2-5 | TRBV7-2 | 15 | CASSLSGRGEETQYF | TGTGCCAGCAGCTTGTCCGGGAGGGGTGAAGAGACCCAGTACTTC
- | TRBD1 | TRBJ1-1 | TRBV28 | 15 | CASSFVRGLNPEAFF | TGTGCCAGCAGTTTTGTGAGGGGGCTTAACCCTGAAGCTTTCTTT
- | - | TRBJ2-7 | TRBV7-9 | 18 | CASSLTTSVRASPLEQYF | TGTGCCAGCAGCTTGACCACTTCAGTGCGGGCTAGCCCTCTCGAGCAGTACTTC
- | - | TRBJ2-7 | TRBV19 | 12 | CASSIGEHEQYF | TGTGCCAGTAGTATAGGTGAGCACGAGCAGTACTTC
- | - | TRBJ1-5 | TRBV28 | 17 | CASRPYGGGKENQPQHF | TGTGCCAGCAGACCCTATGGGGGGGGAAAAGAGAATCAGCCCCAGCATTTT
- | - | TRBJ2-2 | TRBV9 | 16 | CASSEGASGYTGELFF | TGTGCCAGCAGCGAGGGGGCCAGCGGGTACACCGGGGAGCTGTTTTTT
- | - | TRBJ1-1 | TRBV21-1 | 13 | CARTGTGVTEAFF | TGTGCCAGAACCGGGACAGGTGTCACTGAAGCTTTCTTT
- | TRBD2 | TRBJ2-3 | TRBV11-3 | 16 | CASSRTRTSSTDTQYF | TGTGCCAGCAGCCGGACTAGAACCTCTAGCACAGATACGCAGTATTTT
few | TRBD1 | TRBJ1-4 | TRBV6-5 | 14 | CASRPQGNEEKLFF | TGTGCCAGCAGACCACAGGGGAATGAGGAAAAACTGTTTTTT
- | - | TRBJ1-1 | TRBV7-9 | 16 | CASSFRRRTVNTEAFF | TGTGCCAGCAGCTTTAGGAGACGGACAGTGAACACTGAAGCTTTCTTT
- | TRBD2 | TRBJ2-7 | TRBV5-4 | 16 | CASSTGLAESSYEQYF | TGTGCCAGCAGCACTGGACTAGCGGAAAGCTCCTACGAGCAGTACTTC
- | - | TRBJ1-5 | TRBV12-2 | 18 | CASRLVGDSSYSNQPQHF | TGTGCAAGTCGCTTAGTAGGGGACAGTTCATATAGCAATCAGCCCCAGCATTTT
- | TRBD1 | TRBJ2-7 | TRBV4-3 | 14 | CASSQGQGVYEQYF | TGCGCCAGCAGCCAAGGTCAGGGGGTCTACGAGCAGTACTTC
- | - | TRBJ2-5 | TRBV11-2 | 14 | CASSLHDSQETQYF | TGTGCCAGCAGCCTCCACGACAGCCAAGAGACCCAGTACTTC
- | - | TRBJ1-5 | TRBV28 | 15 | CASSGRDTYNQPQHF | TGTGCCAGCAGTGGCCGGGACACATACAATCAGCCCCAGCATTTT
- | TRBD2 | TRBJ2-1 | TRBV5-8 | 13 | CATRLAVYNEQFF | TGTGCCACAAGACTAGCAGTCTACAATGAGCAGTTCTTC
- | TRBD1 | TRBJ1-1 | TRBV29-1 | 10 | CSVYRGEAFF | TGCAGCGTCTACAGGGGTGAAGCTTTCTTT
- | - | TRBJ1-3 | TRBV9 | 14 | CASSEGSSGNTIYF | TGTGCCAGCAGCGAAGGGAGCTCTGGAAACACCATATATTTT
- | - | TRBJ2-3 | TRBV4-2 | 16 | CASSLADQEGTDTQYF | TGTGCCAGCAGCTTGGCCGACCAGGAGGGCACAGATACGCAGTATTTT
- | TRBD1 | TRBJ1-5 | TRBV30 | 16 | CAWSVNGQGGNQPQHF | TGTGCCTGGAGTGTAAATGGACAGGGTGGCAATCAGCCCCAGCATTTT
- | - | TRBJ1-3 | TRBV4-3 | 15 | CASSQDRAAGNTIYF | TGCGCCAGCAGCCAAGATCGCGCCGCGGGAAACACCATATATTTT
- | TRBD1 | TRBJ2-1 | TRBV6-5 | 15 | CASSSTGITYNEQFF | TGTGCCAGCAGTTCGACAGGGATCACCTATAATGAGCAGTTCTTC
- | - | TRBJ1-6 | TRBV27 | 15 | CAGNLRQLNNSPLHF | TGTGCCGGCAACCTCCGACAGCTCAATAATTCACCCCTCCACTTT
- | - | TRBJ2-7 | TRBV7-2 | 12 | CASSLRGYEQYF | TGTGCCAGCAGCTTAAGGGGGTACGAGCAGTACTTC
- | - | TRBJ1-5 | TRBV28 | 16 | CASSPPTRHPNQPQHF | TGTGCCAGCAGTCCGCCCACTCGACACCCTAATCAGCCCCAGCATTTT
- | TRBD2 | TRBJ2-1 | TRBV6-5 | 16 | CASSYSRAGSYNEQFF | TGTGCCAGCAGTTACTCGAGAGCGGGATCGTACAATGAGCAGTTCTTC
- | TRBD2 | TRBJ2-7 | TRBV23-1 | 15 | CASRLWTSENYEQYF | TGCGCCAGCCGCCTATGGACTAGCGAGAACTACGAGCAGTACTTC
few | TRBD1 | TRBJ2-2 | TRBV5-1 | 16 | CASSLAGQENTGELFF | TGCGCCAGCAGCTTGGCGGGACAGGAAAACACCGGGGAGCTGTTTTTT
few | TRBD1 | TRBJ2-7 | TRBV2 | 14 | CASSVGTDSYEQYF | TGTGCCAGCAGTGTTGGGACAGATAGCTACGAGCAGTACTTC
- | TRBD2 | TRBJ2-7 | TRBV4-3 | 14 | CASSQASGRSEQYF | TGCGCCAGCAGCCAAGCTAGCGGGAGAAGTGAGCAGTACTTC
- | - | TRBJ2-7 | TRBV27 | 13 | CASGQRGSYEQYF | TGTGCCAGCGGGCAAAGGGGTTCCTACGAGCAGTACTTC
once | TRBD1 | TRBJ1-2 | TRBV19 | 13 | CASSPQQGRGYTF | TGTGCCAGTAGTCCACAACAGGGGAGGGGCTACACCTTC
- | - | TRBJ2-7 | TRBV6-1 | 13 | CATLLGRWGEQYF | TGTGCCACCTTACTGGGGAGGTGGGGAGAGCAGTACTTC